Listed below are T cell receptor beta chains from one sample, sequenced in a study of T cell responses to AZD1222 COVID-19 vaccine. Some clones are missing from TCRdb's copy, which holds only in-frame ones; the method was immunoSEQ multiplex PCR. The sample holds 140,000 to 150,000 clones, around 91% seen once. Sample: peripheral blood, taken on day 0 of AZD1222 vaccination. The origin of the receptors is an adult in good health. The CDR3 runs from the conserved cysteine through the conserved F or W. The D gene is left open where the match is weak. The listing skips clone size in some rows; elsewhere it reads once, few, many or a size class.

>TRBJ1-5|NA|TRBV3-1/TRBV3-2|NA
CASSQGVGRANQPQHF
TGTGCCAGCAGCCAAGGCGTGGGTCGGGCCAATCAGCCCCAGCATTTT
>TRBJ2-7|TRBD2|TRBV28|NA
CASRGGTSGSYEQYF
TGTGCCAGCAGGGGTGGGACTAGCGGGAGCTACGAGCAGTACTTC
>TRBJ1-1|TRBD1|TRBV5-6|NA
CASSLAGTGAFF
TGTGCCAGCAGCTTGGCCGGGACAGGAGCTTTCTTT
>TRBJ2-4|TRBD1|TRBV6-5|once
CASSNNRGRGNIQYF
TGTGCCAGCAGTAATAACAGGGGGCGAGGGAACATTCAGTACTTC
>TRBJ2-7|NA|TRBV5-1|NA
CASSNVRGPYEQYF
TGCGCCAGCAGCAATGTCCGGGGCCCCTACGAGCAGTACTTC
>TRBJ2-1|TRBD2|TRBV6-4|NA
CASSAVAGGSYNEQFF
TGTGCCAGCAGTGCTGTGGCGGGGGGCTCCTACAATGAGCAGTTCTTC
>TRBJ1-1|NA|TRBV9|NA
CASSPGRALSPGNTEAFF
TGTGCCAGCAGCCCCGGTAGGGCACTTTCTCCCGGGAACACTGAAGCTTTCTTT
>TRBJ2-7|TRBD1|TRBV10-3|once
CAISYGGQGAGEQYF
TGTGCCATCAGTTATGGTGGCCAGGGGGCAGGGGAGCAGTACTTC
>TRBJ2-5|NA|TRBV3-1/TRBV3-2|NA
CASSQTRYLEETQYF
TGTGCCAGCAGCCAGACACGATACCTTGAGGAGACCCAGTACTTC
>TRBJ2-1|NA|TRBV20-1|NA
CSASDGGRGHEQFF
TGCAGTGCTAGTGACGGGGGCCGGGGCCACGAGCAGTTCTTC
>TRBJ2-1|NA|TRBV9|NA
CASSVNPSLEALNEQFF
TGTGCCAGCAGCGTAAACCCCTCCCTAGAAGCGCTTAATGAGCAGTTCTTC
>TRBJ2-1|NA|TRBV25-1|NA
CASSGEQRYNEQFF
TGTGCCAGCAGTGGGGAACAAAGGTACAATGAGCAGTTCTTC
>TRBJ2-7|TRBD2|TRBV10-2|NA
CAILQTSGGIHYEQYF
TGCGCCATCCTTCAAACATCCGGGGGGATCCACTACGAGCAGTACTTC
>TRBJ1-3|TRBD1|TRBV7-6|NA
CASSLGQGKGNTIYF
TGTGCCAGCAGCCTGGGACAGGGGAAGGGAAACACCATATATTTT
>TRBJ2-1|NA|TRBV5-1|NA
CASSRGPGNEQFF
TGCGCCAGCAGCCGGGGGCCGGGCAATGAGCAGTTCTTC
>TRBJ1-1|NA|TRBV28|NA
CASRHTLRRLGNTEAFF
TGTGCCAGCAGACACACTCTCCGAAGATTGGGGAACACTGAAGCTTTCTTT
>TRBJ2-7|NA|TRBV5-6|NA
CASSLRDLYEQYF
TGTGCCAGCAGCTTACGGGACTTATACGAGCAGTACTTC
>TRBJ2-4|NA|TRBV15|NA
CATSRDRSEAKNIQYF
TGTGCCACCAGCAGAGATCGTAGTGAAGCCAAAAACATTCAGTACTTC
>TRBJ2-1|TRBD1|TRBV9|NA
CASSVVVTGGNEQFF
TGTGCCAGCAGCGTAGTGGTGACAGGGGGGAATGAGCAGTTCTTC
>TRBJ1-5|NA|TRBV7-6|NA
CASSPGFSNQPQHF
TGTGCCAGCAGCCCGGGATTTAGCAATCAGCCCCAGCATTTT
>TRBJ1-1|NA|TRBV27|NA
CASSRSGPMNTEAFF
TGTGCCAGCAGTCGGTCGGGGCCGATGAACACTGAAGCTTTCTTT
>TRBJ1-2|TRBD1|TRBV6-5|NA
CASRQGGRYGYTF
TGTGCCAGCCGACAGGGGGGACGCTATGGCTACACCTTC
>TRBJ1-1|NA|TRBV2|NA
CASSDSRTEAFF
TGTGCCAGCAGTGACAGCAGGACTGAAGCTTTCTTT
>TRBJ1-6|NA|TRBV7-9|NA
CASSVNPAPLHF
TGTGCCAGCAGCGTGAATCCGGCGCCCCTCCACTTT
>TRBJ1-6|TRBD1|TRBV7-9|NA
CASKRTGQNSPLHF
TGTGCCAGCAAAAGGACAGGGCAAAATTCACCCCTCCACTTT
>TRBJ1-1|NA|TRBV5-1|once
CASSSQEFRENEAFF
TGCGCCAGCAGCTCCCAAGAATTCAGGGAGAATGAAGCTTTCTTT